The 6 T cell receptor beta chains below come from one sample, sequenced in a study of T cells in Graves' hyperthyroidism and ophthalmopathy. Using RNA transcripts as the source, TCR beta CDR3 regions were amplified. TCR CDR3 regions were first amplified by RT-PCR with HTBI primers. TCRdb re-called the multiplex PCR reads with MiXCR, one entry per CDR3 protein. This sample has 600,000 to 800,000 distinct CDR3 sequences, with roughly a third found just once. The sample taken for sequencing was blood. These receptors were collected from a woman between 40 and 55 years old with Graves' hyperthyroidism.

CDR3 amino acids: CASKTGDYTF. The DNA for the CDR3 is TGCGCCAGCAAGACAGGGGACTACACCTTC. This chain uses TRBV10-1 with TRBJ1-2, with 8 bases identical to TRBD1. Germline CDR1 WNHNN, CDR2 SYGVQD (reference sequence). The J segment lost 10 bases and the V segment lost 7 bases, leaving 2 bases of the junction unmatched. The CDR3 loop spans 10 amino acids.

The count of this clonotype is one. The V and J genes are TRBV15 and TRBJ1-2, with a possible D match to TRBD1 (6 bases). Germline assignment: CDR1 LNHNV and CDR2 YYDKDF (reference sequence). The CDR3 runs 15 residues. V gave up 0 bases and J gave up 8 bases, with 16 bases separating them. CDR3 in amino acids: CATSRDLGGADGYTF. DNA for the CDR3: TGTGCCACCAGCAGAGATCTAGGGGGGGCGGACGGCTACACCTTC.

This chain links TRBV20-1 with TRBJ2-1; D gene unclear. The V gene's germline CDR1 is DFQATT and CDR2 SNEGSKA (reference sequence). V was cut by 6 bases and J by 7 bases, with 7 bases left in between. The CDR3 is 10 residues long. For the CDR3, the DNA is TGCAGTGCGTGGGCGAATGAGCAGTTCTTC. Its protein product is CSAWANEQFF.

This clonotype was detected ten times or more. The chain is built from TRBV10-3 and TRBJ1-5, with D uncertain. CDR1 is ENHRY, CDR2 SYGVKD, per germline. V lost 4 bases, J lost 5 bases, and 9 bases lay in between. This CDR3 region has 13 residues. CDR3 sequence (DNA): TGTGCCATCAGTGGCCGGTTAGATCAGCCCCAGCATTTT. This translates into CAISGRLDQPQHF.

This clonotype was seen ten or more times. As DNA, the CDR3 is TGTGCCAGCAGTCGTGAGACGGGAAATGAAAAACTGTTTTTT. Its protein product is CASSRETGNEKLFF. The V and J genes are TRBV12-3 or TRBV12-4 and TRBJ1-4; D remains unclear. The length of the CDR3 is 14 residues. V lost 5 bases and J lost 5, with 12 bases in between.

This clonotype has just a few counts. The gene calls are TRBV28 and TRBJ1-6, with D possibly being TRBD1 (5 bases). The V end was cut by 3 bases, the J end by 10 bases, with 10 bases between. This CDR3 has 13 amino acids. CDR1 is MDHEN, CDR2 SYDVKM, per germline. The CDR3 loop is CASSFLGDSPLHF. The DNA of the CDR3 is TGTGCCAGCAGTTTTCTAGGGGACTCACCCCTCCACTTT.